The 2 T cell receptor beta chains below all came from one sample that was sequenced in a study of T cell repertoires in ileal Crohn's disease (dated 2019 in TCRdb). The time point label of this sample denotes: neoterminal ileum biopsy at postoperative endoscopy, about 6 months after surgery. Libraries came from the immunoSEQ multiplex PCR assay. This immuneACCESS table, as held by TCRdb, lists in-frame sequences with V and J called but not all clones. Of the missing ones, under half trace to an unresolved V gene in checked studies; the others have no known cause. The sample table contains 10,000 to 15,000 clones; only one count was recorded for 70% to 90% of them. The ten top clones hold roughly 18% of the sample. The sample comprised ileal tissue. The receptors were sampled from an adult with Crohn's disease.

The V call is TRBV9, the J call TRBJ2-6; 7 bases align to TRBD1. The V and J ends lost 4 bases and 0 bases, in that order; junction bases with no gene match: 4. The CDR3 totals 16 residues. The germline CDR1 and CDR2 sequences are SGDLS and YYNGEE. CDR3 bases: TGTGCCAGCAGCACTACAGGGGTCTCTGGGGCCAACGTCCTGACTTTC. Protein product: CASSTTGVSGANVLTF.

This clone was seen only a few times. The genes are TRBV14 and TRBJ1-2; D is uncertain. Per the germline V gene, CDR1 is SGHDN and CDR2 is FVKESK. Trimming stripped 4 bases from V and 6 bases from J, with 15 bases between. This CDR3 contains 14 residues. This CDR3 is CASSRTGTGDGYTF. The CDR3 region has the DNA TGTGCCAGCAGCCGAACGGGAACTGGGGATGGCTACACCTTC.